This TCR beta chain came from a study of T cell responses to AZD1222 COVID-19 vaccine. About this clone itself: What it recognizes is unknown.

V lost 6 bases, J lost 8 bases, and 4 bases lay in between. Germline V gene lookup returns CDR1 SGHNT and CDR2 YENEEA. The CDR3 covers 9 residues. Study findings and constraints: Donor demographics were predominantly white British with a female majority; clonal diversity may be underestimated. Distributed over spike, vaccine-associated CD4 TCRs predominated at 160-218 and 743-854.

Profiling relied on immunoSEQ multiplex PCR, and the TCRdb table lists in-frame clones only, not all of them. The table shows about 110,000 clones, with about 85% occurring only once. The sequence derives from an adult who received the AZD1222 COVID-19 vaccine. Sequencing was performed on peripheral blood, taken 28 days after the second AZD1222 dose. The V and J genes are TRBV11-3 and TRBJ1-1; D remains ambiguous. The CDR3 DNA follows: TGTGCCAGCAGAGAAGAAGCTTTCTTT. This translates into CASREEAFF. Full variable domain (outside the CDR3, taken from reference TRBV11-3 and TRBJ1-1): EAGVVQSPRYKIIEKKQPVAFWCNPISGHNTLYWYLQNLGQGPELLIRYENEEAVDDSQLPKDRFSAERLKGVDSTLKIQPAELGDSAVYLCASREEAFFGQGTRLTVV.